The present T cell receptor beta chain was sequenced within a study of regulatory T cells in long-lasting Graves disease. Study details: Patients with persistent Graves' disease had over 5 years of antithyroid drugs and persistent TSH receptor antibodies. Regarding the study as a whole: Persistent disease preferred TRBV28, TRBJ1-2 and TRBJ2-5; new disease, TRBV20-1 and TRBJ2-1.

Sample time point: persistent/refractory GD, antithyroid drugs over 5 years with positive TRAb. Isolated PBMC RNA provided the starting material for the TCR library. Patients all came to the study from an endocrinology department in Xi'an, China. The EDTA tubes were filled with around 9 milliliters of drawn peripheral blood. This CDR3 is built from 12 residues. Germline CDR1 and CDR2: MNHNS and SASEGT. The V and J ends lost 8 bases and 6 bases respectively, with 13 bases between them. TCR beta libraries were built with iRepertoire HTBI primers and Arm-PCR of CDR3 regions. One entry per CDR3 protein, called by TCRdb with MiXCR from the multiplex PCR reads. This table holds over 250,000 distinct CDR3 sequences, more than 20% found once. This clonotype was observed many times. No antigen is known for it.

The TCR originated in a female donor with Graves disease. The chain carries TRBV6-1 and TRBJ2-5; no reliable D call. Sample: peripheral blood mononuclear cells (PBMCs), taken when the disease was refractory, from a patient treated with antithyroid drugs. CDR3 nucleotides: TGTGCCAGCGGAATTCAGTTGAAGACCCAGTACTTC. It encodes CASGIQLKTQYF.